Presented here are 5 T cell receptor beta chains from one specimen sequenced in a study of tissue T cells after allogeneic stem cell transplantation. The time point was: mouse harvest day 7 after allogeneic transplant. Tail vein injection delivered 10^7 T-cell-depleted bone marrow cells and 10^6 splenic CD5+ T cells. Sequenced by immunoSEQ multiplex PCR; TCRdb stores in-frame clones only, minus some. The sample has some 8,300 clones; 35% to 55% are singletons. Material: skin. The receptors were sampled from a female BALB/c mouse given C57BL/6 T cells with graft-versus-host disease after an allogeneic hematopoietic cell transplant.

This clone is a singleton in its sample. Gene names and germline refer to mouse. The sequenced part of the CDR3 DNA is TGTGCCAGCAGTGGGGTTTCCAACGAAAGATTATTT. Translated, it gives CASSGVSNERLF. The CDR3 in its entirety is CASSGVSNERLFF. This chain links TRBV26 with TRBJ1-4, with D unclear. The CDR3 end falls 1 residue outside the read, so it is completed with the germline J gene. V was trimmed by 5 bases and J by 0 bases, leaving 4 bases between them. The CDR3 runs to 13 residues. Germline CDR1 is KGHPV and CDR2 is FQNQEV (reference sequence).

A word on this clone: Germline and genes: mouse. Sequencing ends 1 residue short of the CDR3 end; the germline J gene provides the rest. The chain combines TRBV12-1 with TRBJ2-5; 10 nucleotides match TRBD1. CDR3 length: 14 amino acids. Germline values: CDR1 SGHSN, CDR2 HYEKVE. J gave up 6 bases and V 0 bases, and 2 bases lay outside the gene matches. The CDR3 DNA, read in part, is TGTGCCAGCTCTCTCGACAGGGGGCGCGACACCCAGTAC. This codes for CASSLDRGRDTQY. The entire CDR3 is CASSLDRGRDTQYF.

Details on this clone: Each gene name is a mouse one. The sequence runs out 1 residue before the end of the CDR3; the remainder is reconstructed from the germline J gene. The chain joins TRBV26 to TRBJ2-4; D could derive from TRBD1 or TRBD2 (6 bases each). Germline assignment: CDR1 KGHPV and CDR2 FQNQEV (reference sequence). The CDR3 covers 15 residues. The V gene lost 3 bases and the J gene lost 1 base, with 11 bases spanning the gap. Partial CDR3 DNA: TGTGCCAGCAGTCTAATTGGGGGCGGTCAAAACACCTTGTAC. As protein: CASSLIGGGQNTLY. In full, the CDR3 is CASSLIGGGQNTLYF.

On this clone itself: The gene names here belong to mouse. The DNA ends 1 residue before the CDR3 does, and the rest of the CDR3 is filled in from the germline J gene. J is TRBJ2-4 and V is TRBV13-3; 12 bases map to TRBD2. Trimming removed 4 bases from V and 5 bases from J; junction bases left unmatched: 2. CDR1 and CDR2 (germline): NNHDY, SYVADS. The CDR3 length is 14 residues. The covered CDR3 bases are TGTGCCAGCAGTCTGGGACTGGGGGGAAACACCTTGTAC. It translates to CASSLGLGGNTLY. The whole CDR3 is CASSLGLGGNTLYF.

This clone was observed once. Gene names follow the mouse nomenclature. The sequence runs out 1 residue before the end of the CDR3; the remainder is reconstructed from the germline J gene. This chain joins TRBV26 and TRBJ1-2, with TRBD1 as a possible D gene (6 bases). V was shortened by 5 bases and J by 3 bases, with 16 bases between the two germline ends. The CDR3 extends over 15 amino acids. Germline lookup yields CDR1 KGHPV and CDR2 FQNQEV (reference sequence). The CDR3 sequence: CASSSSGGADSDYTF. The CDR3 bases that were read are TGTGCCAGCAGTTCCTCCGGGGGCGCGGACTCCGACTACACC. The full variable domain, in which reference TRBV26 and TRBJ1-2 provide the parts outside the CDR3, is NSKVIQTPRYLVKGQGQKAKMRCIPEKGHPVVFWYQQNKNNEFKFLINFQNQEVLQQIDMTEKRFSAECPSNSPCSLEIQSSEAGDSALYLCASSSSGGADSDYTFGSGTRLLVI.